These T cell receptor beta chains were read from a single sample in a study of blood T cell repertoires in COVID-19. Generated by immunoSEQ multiplex PCR, the TCRdb table keeps only in-frame clones and is missing some. The table includes approximately 250,000 clones, 75% to 90% detected once. Sequences were obtained from peripheral blood. All receptors derive from a woman in her seventies with COVID-19, enrolled during active disease. Both conserved end residues are part of each CDR3. The order of the fields is J gene, clone size, V gene, D gene, CDR3 DNA, CDR3 protein. The D gene is left open where the match is weak. Clone size, where shown, is once, few, many, or a class for clones that have expanded.

TRBJ2-5 NA TRBV3-1/TRBV3-2 TRBD2 TGTGCCAGCAGCCAAGTGCCCCCTGGGGGGGGAGAGACCCAGTACTTC CASSQVPPGGGETQYF
TRBJ2-5 NA TRBV5-4 TRBD2 TGTGCCAGCAGCCCTGCCCCGACTAGCCGGAGGGAGACCCAGTACTTC CASSPAPTSRRETQYF
TRBJ1-1 NA TRBV28 TRBD1 TGTGCCAGCAGTTTAAGGGGGCAGGGTAGTGAAGCTTTCTTT CASSLRGQGSEAFF
TRBJ2-5 NA TRBV12-3/TRBV12-4 NA TGTGCCAGCAGCTGGGGGGGGCGGGAGACCCAGTACTTC CASSWGGRETQYF
TRBJ1-1 NA TRBV6-6 NA TGTGCCAGCAGTTACTCGGAGGTGAACACTGAAGCTTTCTTT CASSYSEVNTEAFF
TRBJ2-1 NA TRBV19 TRBD2 TGTGCCAGTAGTCCGGGACTAGCGGGGGGGCGTTTGTTCTACAATGAGCAGTTCTTC CASSPGLAGGRLFYNEQFF
TRBJ2-3 NA TRBV2 NA TGTGCCAGCAGTGGAGGGTTGGATACGCAGTATTTT CASSGGLDTQYF
TRBJ1-6 NA TRBV6-1 NA TGTGCCAGCAGTGAAGCTCGACAGGATAATTCACCCCTCCACTTT CASSEARQDNSPLHF
TRBJ2-5 NA TRBV29-1 NA TGCAGCGTTGCCCCCACGACTTCGGCCCAGTACTTC CSVAPTTSAQYF
TRBJ2-3 NA TRBV7-3 TRBD2 TGTGCCAGCAGCACCCAGACTAGCGGTAGCACAGATACGCAGTATTTT CASSTQTSGSTDTQYF
TRBJ2-5 NA TRBV30 NA TGTGCCTGGAGTGTACGGGGGGCCACCCAGTACTTC CAWSVRGATQYF
TRBJ2-7 NA TRBV6-6 NA TGTGCCAGCAGTTACCAGGTCTTCTCCTACGAGCAGTACTTC CASSYQVFSYEQYF
TRBJ1-2 NA TRBV6-5 NA TGTGCCAGTCGACAGGTAGACTATGGCTACACCTTC CASRQVDYGYTF
TRBJ1-2 few TRBV9 TRBD1 TGTGCCAGCAGCGTAGCTACAGGGGGTATCTATGGCTACACCTTC CASSVATGGIYGYTF
TRBJ1-2 NA TRBV28 NA TGTGCCAGCGGCAACACCAACTATGGCTACACCTTC CASGNTNYGYTF
TRBJ2-7 NA TRBV27 NA TGTGCCAGCAGTTTACGGGGGACTTCCCACGAGCAGTACTTC CASSLRGTSHEQYF
TRBJ2-2 NA TRBV3-1/TRBV3-2 NA TGTGCCAGCAGCCAAGCTAGGGGCTGGGGGGACACCGGGGAGCTGTTTTTT CASSQARGWGDTGELFF
TRBJ1-4 NA TRBV20-1 NA TGCAGTGCCGTGAGGAATGAAAAACTGTTTTTT CSAVRNEKLFF
TRBJ1-2 NA TRBV6-6 NA TGTGCCAGCAGTTACTCCCGGGTAGCTAACTATGGCTACACCTTC CASSYSRVANYGYTF
TRBJ2-3 NA TRBV24-1 NA TGTGCCACCAGTGATTTACTCGTGTCGGATACGCAGTATTTT CATSDLLVSDTQYF
TRBJ1-5 once TRBV11-2 NA TGTGCCAGCAGCACGCACACAGGGAGGGACCAGCCCCAGCATTTT CASSTHTGRDQPQHF
TRBJ2-3 NA TRBV7-2 NA TGTGCCAGCAGCTTAGGGCGGGCACGCACAGATACGCAGTATTTT CASSLGRARTDTQYF
TRBJ2-1 NA TRBV5-8 TRBD1 TGTGCCAGCAGCCTCCCGGGACAGGGGGCCTACAATGAGCAGTTCTTC CASSLPGQGAYNEQFF
TRBJ2-2 NA TRBV18 TRBD2 TGTGCCAGCTCACCATTCGCAGGTAGCGGGGTTTGGACCGGGGAGCTGTTTTTT CASSPFAGSGVWTGELFF
TRBJ2-7 once TRBV14 TRBD1 TGTGCCAGCAGCCAAGATCGGGCGGGACAGGGGTACTACGAGCAGTACTTC CASSQDRAGQGYYEQYF